What follows describes a single TCR beta chain. The data belong to a study of blood T cell repertoires in COVID-19. Turning to the study itself: Acute and convalescent COVID-19 specimens originated in the United States, Italy and Spain. Nucleic acid was either cDNA or gDNA, and it came from T cells, B-cell-depleted T cells, or PBMCs.

J gave up 6 bases and V 4 bases, and 9 bases lay outside the gene matches. Germline assignment: CDR1 MNHEY and CDR2 SVGEGT. There are 15 residues in the CDR3. In the study's own analysis: Nucleated cell number was recorded as an estimate derived from reference gene primer amplification. Generated by immunoSEQ multiplex PCR, the TCRdb table keeps only in-frame clones and is missing some. D and trimming come from the DNA, and the V and J calls and clone size come from that table. The sample records 140,000 to 150,000 clones, approximately 80% being singletons. This sequence joins TRBV6-2 or TRBV6-3 and TRBJ1-2, with TRBD1 matching over 9 bases. The receptor's source is a man between 60 and 70 years old with active or convalescent COVID-19. The sample was peripheral blood. The CDR3 region is CASSLTRDRVNGYTF. The CDR3 DNA reads TGTGCCAGCAGTTTAACCCGGGACAGGGTGAATGGCTACACCTTC.